These 22 T cell receptor beta chains came from one sample sequenced in a study of identical twins. MiXCR was run by TCRdb on the 5' RACE reads, yielding one entry per CDR3 protein. This sample has 100,000 to 110,000 distinct CDR3 sequences, with roughly 6% found just once. Sequenced input: memory T cells sorted from blood. All receptors come from a woman aged 50 to 60 in good health.

This clonotype was detected many times. The gene calls are TRBV30 and TRBJ2-1; D may match TRBD1 or TRBD2 (5 bases each). Trimming removed 3 bases from V and 5 bases from J, with 11 bases in between. The CDR3 runs to 13 residues. Germline V CDR1 and CDR2: GTSNPN, SVGIG (reference sequence). CDR3 region: CAWSPGLNNEQFF. The CDR3 DNA is TGTGCCTGGAGCCCGGGGCTCAACAATGAGCAGTTCTTC.

This clonotype was seen ten or more times. The V and J genes are TRBV10-3 and TRBJ2-6; 9 bases align to TRBD1. This CDR3 spans 16 amino acids. V trimming: 8 bases; J trimming: 3 bases; junction bases outside the gene matches: 8. Germline V CDR1 and CDR2: ENHRY, SYGVKD. The CDR3 loop is CAIGPDRGDGANVLTF. CDR3 sequence (DNA): TGTGCCATCGGACCGGACAGGGGAGATGGGGCCAACGTCCTGACTTTC.

This clonotype was seen repeatedly, ten times or more. The chain has TRBV5-5 and TRBJ2-5; 11 positions match TRBD1. Trimming took 4 bases from V and 4 from J; bases not matched to a gene: 9. This CDR3 spans 16 amino acids. Germline lookup yields CDR1 SGHKS and CDR2 YYEKEE (reference sequence). The CDR3 DNA is TGTGCCAGCAGCCCCAGGCCCGGGACAGGGGGAGAGACCCAGTACTTC. It specifies CASSPRPGTGGETQYF.

The genes are TRBV12-3 or TRBV12-4 and TRBJ2-1; D possibly corresponds to TRBD2 (8 bases). The CDR3 has 19 amino acids. V lost 7 bases to trimming and J lost 4 bases, with 29 bases between them. As DNA, the CDR3 is TGTGCCAGCACCGGGGGAGGGGGCAGTAAGGGACTAGATTACAATGAGCAGTTCTTC. This encodes CASTGGGGSKGLDYNEQFF.

This clonotype was observed many times. V gene TRBV25-1 combines with J gene TRBJ2-1; 7 bases map to TRBD2. This CDR3 contains 13 residues. Germline-derived CDR1 and CDR2 are MGHDK and SYGVNS. Trimming at V came to 6 bases and at J to 13 bases, leaving 12 bases not matched to a gene. This CDR3 reads CASSAQVRDYQFF. The CDR3 coding sequence is TGTGCCAGCAGCGCTCAGGTCAGGGACTACCAGTTCTTC.

This clonotype was picked up many times. This sequence joins TRBV14 and TRBJ2-2; either TRBD1 or TRBD2 may supply D (5 bases each). Germline assignment: CDR1 SGHDN and CDR2 FVKESK. The length of the CDR3 is 15 residues. The V gene lost 0 bases and the J gene lost 7 bases, with 12 bases spanning the gap. The CDR3 is CASSQEFGAGGELFF. CDR3 DNA: TGTGCCAGCAGCCAAGAATTCGGGGCTGGCGGGGAGCTGTTTTTT.

This clonotype was seen repeatedly, ten times or more. This chain uses TRBV28 with TRBJ1-5; D is undetermined. V lost 2 bases to trimming and J lost 4 bases, with 9 bases between them. Germline CDR1 is MDHEN and CDR2 is SYDVKM. The CDR3 is 14 amino acids. The CDR3, as DNA: TGTGCCAGCAGTTTAAATGTGAATAATCAGCCCCAGCATTTT. Amino acid sequence: CASSLNVNNQPQHF.

This chain joins TRBV20-1 and TRBJ2-1, with D tentatively TRBD1 or TRBD2 (5 bases each). Per germline, CDR1 DFQATT and CDR2 SNEGSKA (reference sequence). Trimming removed 1 base at V and 13 bases at J, with 23 bases between. This CDR3 contains 15 residues. This CDR3 is CSARGGVEGRFEQFF. DNA for the CDR3: TGCAGTGCTAGAGGAGGGGTCGAGGGCCGGTTTGAACAGTTCTTC.

This clonotype has a count of ten or more. CDR3 DNA sequence: TGCGCCAGCAGCCAACCCCGGACAGGAACCGGGGAGCTGTTTTTT. This encodes CASSQPRTGTGELFF. This chain connects TRBV4-1 to TRBJ2-2; 7 nucleotides agree with TRBD1. CDR3 length: 15 amino acids. Germline values: CDR1 MGHRA, CDR2 YSYEKL. The junction had 5 bases not matched to a gene; V was cut back by 2 bases and J by 5 bases.

This clonotype has at least ten counts. The CDR3 sequence: CASSPGLAGGPSDTQYF. For the CDR3, the DNA is TGCGCCAGCAGCCCCGGACTAGCGGGAGGGCCGTCAGATACGCAGTATTTT. The chain combines TRBV5-1 with TRBJ2-3, with 15 bases fitting TRBD2. Germline loops: CDR1 SGHRS, CDR2 YFSETQ. The CDR3 sequence is 17 residues long. The J segment lost 4 bases and the V segment lost 4 bases, leaving 7 bases of the junction unmatched.

Many counts were recorded for this clonotype. The chain combines TRBV24-1 with TRBJ2-2, with D uncertain. The CDR3 spans 15 residues. Germline V gene data show CDR1 as KGHDR and CDR2 as SFDVKD. Trimming removed 9 bases from V and 5 bases from J, with 18 bases in between. CDR3 sequence (DNA): TGTGCCACCGATATAATAGGAAGGATGACCGGGGAGCTGTTTTTT. Translation: CATDIIGRMTGELFF.

This clonotype has ten or more counts. V gene TRBV14 combines with J gene TRBJ2-1; 11 positions match TRBD2. Looked up from germline, CDR1 is SGHDN and CDR2 is FVKESK. The V and J ends lost 3 bases and 7 bases, in that order; junction bases with no gene match: 5. This CDR3 is built from 15 residues. In nucleotides, the CDR3 is TGTGCCAGCAGCCAGGCGAGACTAGCGGGAAATGAGCAGTTCTTC. Its translation is CASSQARLAGNEQFF.

This clonotype was counted at least ten times. This chain connects TRBV29-1 to TRBJ2-5, with TRBD2 matching over 7 bases. The J segment lost 2 bases and the V segment lost 7 bases, leaving 7 bases of the junction unmatched. Germline V gene data show CDR1 as SQVTM and CDR2 as ANQGSEA. CDR3 length equals 13 residues. CDR3 amino acids: CSAPGGGQETQYF. CDR3 sequence (DNA): TGCAGCGCTCCGGGGGGAGGACAAGAGACCCAGTACTTC.

The chain recombines TRBV20-1 with TRBJ2-7; 9 bases agree with TRBD1. With V trimmed by 3 bases and J by 5 bases, 8 bases remained unmatched. Germline V gene lookup returns CDR1 DFQATT and CDR2 SNEGSKA (reference sequence). CDR3 length: 14 amino acids. The CDR3 DNA follows: TGCAGTGCTAGGGATGGACAGGGGTTCCACGAGCAGTACGTC. Its protein is CSARDGQGFHEQYV.

This chain links TRBV7-3 with TRBJ2-5; D is ambiguous. The CDR3 length is 13 residues. Trimming stripped 3 bases from V and 1 base from J, with 6 bases between. Germline V gene data show CDR1 as SGHTA and CDR2 as FQGTGA. The CDR3 protein is CASSFGIQETQYF. The CDR3 DNA reads TGTGCCAGCAGCTTTGGGATCCAAGAGACCCAGTACTTC.

The sample holds a few counts of this clonotype. This rearrangement joins TRBV29-1 to TRBJ2-5, with 8 bases that match TRBD2. With V trimmed by 2 bases and J by 6 bases, 5 bases remained unmatched. The CDR3 covers 13 residues. The germline CDR1 and CDR2 sequences are SQVTM and ANQGSEA. This CDR3 reads CSVERGLVKTQYF. CDR3 DNA: TGCAGCGTTGAAAGGGGACTAGTTAAGACCCAGTACTTC.

This clonotype was found many times. The chain couples TRBV5-1 to TRBJ2-1; D uncertain. The germline CDR1 and CDR2 sequences are SGHRS and YFSETQ. The V gene lost 0 bases and the J gene lost 5 bases, with 6 bases spanning the gap. The CDR3 is 13 amino acids. CDR3 sequence reads: CASSLEGHNEQFF. DNA for the CDR3: TGCGCCAGCAGCTTGGAAGGGCACAATGAGCAGTTCTTC. The whole variable domain, filled in from reference TRBV5-1 and TRBJ2-1, reads KAGVTQTPRYLIKTRGQQVTLSCSPISGHRSVSWYQQTPGQGLQFLFEYFSETQRNKGNFPGRFSGRQFSNSRSEMNVSTLELGDSALYLCASSLEGHNEQFFGPGTRLTVL.

V gene TRBV18 combines with J gene TRBJ2-5; 9 bases map to TRBD2. In germline, CDR1 is KGHSH, CDR2 LQKENI. The CDR3 totals 14 residues. The V gene end was trimmed by 0 bases and the J gene end by 5 bases; junction bases not matched to a gene: 1. CDR3 loop: CASSPPGLAETQYF. DNA of the CDR3: TGTGCCAGCTCACCACCGGGACTAGCCGAGACCCAGTACTTC.

This clonotype was counted ten times or more. The CDR3 bases are TGCGCCAGCAGCTTGGGGGCGGGACAGCACCAAGAGACCCAGTACTTC. Its protein is CASSLGAGQHQETQYF. This chain uses TRBV5-1 with TRBJ2-5; tentative D call: TRBD1 (7 bases). Trimming pared 0 bases from V and 0 bases from J, leaving 12 bases between. The CDR3 is 16 residues long. In germline, CDR1 is SGHRS, CDR2 YFSETQ.

This clonotype was seen at least ten times. This chain uses TRBV27 with TRBJ2-1; TRBD2 is a possible D gene (5 bases). Germline V gene data show CDR1 as MNHEY and CDR2 as SMNVEV (reference sequence). V lost 11 bases, J lost 5 bases, and 13 bases lay in between. The CDR3 consists of 12 residues. CDR3: CAARGFDNEQFF. The DNA of the CDR3 is TGTGCCGCCCGAGGGTTTGACAATGAGCAGTTCTTC.

The table lists this clonotype with a few counts. The chain carries TRBV7-9 and TRBJ2-5, with D possibly TRBD2 on 5 matching bases. The V end was cut by 0 bases, the J end by 5 bases, with 13 bases between. This CDR3 region has 15 residues. The germline V gene has CDR1 SEHNR and CDR2 FQNEAQ (reference sequence). CDR3 nucleotide sequence: TGTGCCAGCAGCTTAGCGATCCGGGATGGGGAGACCCAGTACTTC. Translating it yields CASSLAIRDGETQYF. Full variable domain (remainder filled in from reference TRBV7-9 and TRBJ2-5): DTGVSQNPRHKITKRGQNVTFRCDPISEHNRLYWYRQTLGQGPEFLTYFQNEAQLEKSRLLSDRFSAERPKGSFSTLEIQRTEQGDSAMYLCASSLAIRDGETQYFGPGTRLLVL.

The sample holds many counts of this clonotype. The rearrangement links TRBV4-1 to TRBJ2-3; D not certain. Germline loops: CDR1 MGHRA, CDR2 YSYEKL. The CDR3 length is 13 residues. Trimming shortened V by 0 bases and J by 9 bases, and 10 bases separated the two germline ends. CDR3 sequence: CASSQDGAPTQYF. CDR3 coding DNA: TGCGCCAGCAGCCAAGATGGAGCTCCGACGCAGTATTTT.